The present T cell receptor (beta chain) was sequenced within a study of blood T cell repertoires in COVID-19. Study-wide background: COVID-19 samples from acute and convalescent phases originated in the United States, Italy and Spain. T cells, B-cell-depleted T cells, or PBMCs provided the cDNA or gDNA that served as material.

In the 2 weeks before study entry, exposed participants met a COVID-19 case, which was PCR-confirmed or clinician-diagnosed. The CDR3 consists of 16 residues. CDR1 is LNHNV, CDR2 YYDKDF, per germline (reference sequence). V lost 0 bases to trimming and J lost 0 bases; unmatched junction nucleotides: 5. Under the authors' procedure: Amplification of reference gene primers was used by the study to estimate nucleated cell counts. TCRdb keeps only in-frame clones here, not all; method: immunoSEQ multiplex PCR. V and J calls and clone size are given by that table; D and trimming were obtained from the DNA. The sample shows 350,000 to 450,000 clones, roughly nine tenths of them seen only once.

The TCR originated in a woman between 35 and 50 years old who had been exposed to COVID-19. The sample was PBMCs or T cells enriched from blood (not recorded which). The chain uses TRBV15 and TRBJ2-7, with TRBD1 matching over 7 bases. The CDR3 DNA is TGTGCCACCAGCAGAGAAAGGGGGCTTCGCTCCTACGAGCAGTACTTC. As protein: CATSRERGLRSYEQYF.